This T cell receptor beta chain was observed in a study of T-cell memory formation after mild COVID-19. The ends were cut back, 6 bases at V and 5 bases at J, with 19 bases in the middle. This CDR3 spans 16 amino acids. Germline CDR1 is SEHNR and CDR2 is FQNEAQ (reference sequence). Comment on this clonotype: Its antigen is undetermined.

TCRdb re-called the 5' RACE reads through MiXCR, storing one row per CDR3 protein. The sample consists of approximately 410,000 distinct CDR3 sequences, around 22% of them appearing once. Broader study findings: Most CD4+ clones that shrank were in CM and EM, while CD8+ ones turned up in EMRA.

The TCR comes from an adult woman who had mild COVID-19 (a few samples of this study predate the infection). Cell type and time point are not known. The sequenced sample consisted of PBMCs or a T cell subset sorted from them (not recorded which). The chain links TRBV7-9 to TRBJ2-2, with a weak D call TRBD1 (6 bases). CDR3: CASSFQGLDGTGELFF. The CDR3 DNA reads as TGTGCCAGCAGTTTCCAGGGGTTGGATGGTACCGGGGAGCTGTTTTTT.